One sample yielded the 14 T cell receptor beta chains listed below, sequenced in a study of neurological immune-mediated disorders. One entry per CDR3 protein results from TCRdb running MiXCR on the 5' RACE reads. The sample lists 45,000 to 60,000 distinct CDR3 sequences, roughly 2.5% occurring once. The sample comprised PBMCs. These receptors were obtained from a man in his fifties with multiple sclerosis.

This clonotype was counted at least ten times. The DNA of the CDR3 is TGTGCCAGCAGTTACTCCTACTTTGGCGGGGGGGCAGATGAGCAGTTCTTC. Encoded protein: CASSYSYFGGGADEQFF. The chain has TRBV6-5 and TRBJ2-1; 9 nucleotides align to TRBD2. CDR1 is MNHEY and CDR2 is SVGAGI in the germline V gene. This CDR3 comprises 17 residues. V lost 0 bases to trimming and J lost 8 bases; unmatched junction nucleotides: 11.

This clonotype was recorded many times. The chain combines TRBV2 with TRBJ1-1, with 9 bases lining up with TRBD1. This CDR3 is 14 amino acids long. Germline loops: CDR1 SNHLY, CDR2 FYNNEI. Trimming at V came to 6 bases and at J to 6 bases, leaving 8 bases not matched to a gene. CDR3 in DNA: TGTGCCAGCAGCGTTACAGGGGGCATCGCTGAAGCTTTCTTT. It translates to CASSVTGGIAEAFF.

The rearrangement links TRBV20-1 to TRBJ2-7; perhaps TRBD1 as D (6 bases). The CDR3 consists of 15 residues. Germline values: CDR1 DFQATT, CDR2 SNEGSKA (reference sequence). V was pared by 0 bases and J by 0 bases, with 12 bases between. The CDR3 DNA sequence: TGCAGTGCTAGAGACCGGGACATTAACTCCTACGAGCAGTACTTC. Encoded protein: CSARDRDINSYEQYF.

This clonotype was counted ten times or more. The chain carries TRBV20-1 and TRBJ1-2; D perhaps matches TRBD1 (6 bases). The CDR3 has 13 amino acids. V was clipped by 3 bases and J by 2 bases, with 10 bases between them. Germline V CDR1 and CDR2: DFQATT, SNEGSKA (reference sequence). The CDR3 bases are TGCAGTGCTAGCGACAGGACGAACTATGGCTACACCTTC. As protein: CSASDRTNYGYTF.

In this sample, this clonotype turned up many times. The chain joins TRBV9 to TRBJ2-2; 7 bases map to TRBD1. The CDR3 is 15 residues long. Germline loops: CDR1 SGDLS, CDR2 YYNGEE. V shed 7 bases, J shed 0 bases, and the junction held 6 bases outside the gene matches. This CDR3 reads CASANRGANTGELFF. CDR3 nucleotide sequence: TGTGCCAGCGCGAACAGGGGAGCGAACACCGGGGAGCTGTTTTTT.

This clonotype showed up many times. The chain combines TRBV4-1 with TRBJ2-7; D might be TRBD1 (5 bases). V lost 0 bases and J 4 bases, leaving 10 bases between the germline ends. The germline CDR1 and CDR2 sequences are MGHRA and YSYEKL. The CDR3 has 14 residues. As DNA, the CDR3 is TGCGCCAGCAGCCAAGATGACAGAGCATACGAGCAGTACTTC. It encodes CASSQDDRAYEQYF.

This clonotype was detected many times. The rearrangement uses TRBV28 and TRBJ2-7, with 7 bases that match TRBD1. The CDR3 consists of 15 residues. J gave up 2 bases and V 4 bases, and 8 bases lay outside the gene matches. Germline V gene sequence: CDR1 MDHEN, CDR2 SYDVKM. The CDR3 coding sequence is TGTGCCAGCAGTTCCCGACAGGGATCAACCTACGAGCAGTACTTC. Translation gives CASSSRQGSTYEQYF.

This chain connects TRBV5-1 to TRBJ1-1, with D possibly TRBD1 on 5 matching bases. The germline V and J ends were trimmed by 4 bases and 0 bases, with 16 bases remaining between them. Looked up from germline, CDR1 is SGHRS and CDR2 is YFSETQ. This CDR3 has 16 residues. CDR3 sequence reads: CASSRGTGPMNTEAFF. Here the CDR3 DNA reads TGCGCCAGCAGCCGGGGTACAGGACCTATGAACACTGAAGCTTTCTTT.

This clonotype was detected many times. V usage is TRBV10-2 and J usage is TRBJ2-3, with unresolved D. There are 16 residues in the CDR3. V dropped 6 bases and J dropped 4 bases, with 20 bases sitting between them. CDR1 and CDR2 from the germline V gene are WSHSY and SAAADI. CDR3 loop: CASRPGAVDVSDTQYF. DNA for the CDR3: TGCGCCAGCAGACCCGGAGCCGTCGATGTGTCAGATACGCAGTATTTT.

This clonotype came up many times. V and J are TRBV20-1 and TRBJ1-5, with D possibly being TRBD1 (6 bases). Trimming stripped 4 bases from V and 2 bases from J, with 15 bases between. Germline V gene sequence: CDR1 DFQATT, CDR2 SNEGSKA (reference sequence). There are 15 residues in the CDR3. Written as DNA, the CDR3 is TGCAGTGCTACGTTACAGGGTGGGCGCAATCAGCCCCAGCATTTT. Protein: CSATLQGGRNQPQHF.

This clonotype was found many times. The chain links TRBV3-1 to TRBJ2-1; 7 bases are shared with TRBD2. This CDR3 is 14 amino acids long. The germline CDR1 and CDR2 sequences are LGHDT and YNNKEL (reference sequence). After removal of 4 bases from V and 7 bases from J, the junction contained 7 bases not matched to a gene. CDR3 DNA: TGTGCCAGCAGCCCACTAGCGCGGGAAAATGAGCAGTTCTTC. Translating it yields CASSPLARENEQFF.

This clonotype appeared many times. The chain employs TRBV20-1 and TRBJ2-7, with TRBD2 matching over 9 bases. In germline, CDR1 is DFQATT, CDR2 SNEGSKA (reference sequence). The trim removed 2 bases at V and 2 bases at J, leaving 4 bases unmatched. The CDR3 length is 14 residues. The DNA of the CDR3 is TGCAGTGCTAGACATAGCGGGGGACCCTACGAGCAGTACTTC. Translating gives CSARHSGGPYEQYF.

This clonotype came up many times. This sequence joins TRBV5-1 and TRBJ2-1, with D possibly matching TRBD1 (6 bases). In germline, CDR1 is SGHRS, CDR2 YFSETQ. The CDR3 extends over 14 amino acids. V gave up 0 bases and J gave up 3 bases, with 7 bases separating them. The CDR3: CASSLEGGYNEQFF. The CDR3, as DNA: TGCGCCAGCAGCTTGGAAGGGGGCTACAATGAGCAGTTCTTC.

This clonotype was seen ten or more times. V gene TRBV7-9 combines with J gene TRBJ2-5, with a tentative D call TRBD1 (6 bases). CDR3 length equals 14 residues. The germline V gene has CDR1 SEHNR and CDR2 FQNEAQ (reference sequence). The V gene lost 5 bases and the J gene lost 2 bases, with 12 bases spanning the gap. The CDR3 DNA is TGTGCCAGCAGCCCGACAGGTGATCAAGAGACCCAGTACTTC. Encoded protein: CASSPTGDQETQYF. The full variable domain, with the rest looked up from reference TRBV7-9 and TRBJ2-5, is DTGVSQNPRHKITKRGQNVTFRCDPISEHNRLYWYRQTLGQGPEFLTYFQNEAQLEKSRLLSDRFSAERPKGSFSTLEIQRTEQGDSAMYLCASSPTGDQETQYFGPGTRLLVL.